The clone carrying this T cell receptor beta chain was observed once. This specimen comes from a study of blood T cell repertoires in COVID-19. For the study at large: T cells, B-cell-depleted T cells, or PBMCs supplied cDNA or gDNA.

Sequenced by immunoSEQ multiplex PCR; TCRdb stores in-frame clones only, minus some. Here the sample spans 75,000 to 100,000 clones, over 70% being singletons. The specimen sequenced was peripheral blood. This TCR was sampled from a man aged 60-69 years with acute or convalescent COVID-19.

In nucleotides, the CDR3 is TGCGCCAGCAGCCAAGATCTTCCCGGTTTTACTGAAGCTTTCTTT. It encodes CASSQDLPGFTEAFF. The gene calls are TRBV4-3 and TRBJ1-1, with unresolved D. This CDR3 comprises 15 residues. The V gene lost 0 bases and the J gene lost 5 bases, with 13 bases spanning the gap. CDR1 LGHNA and CDR2 YSLEER come from the germline V gene.